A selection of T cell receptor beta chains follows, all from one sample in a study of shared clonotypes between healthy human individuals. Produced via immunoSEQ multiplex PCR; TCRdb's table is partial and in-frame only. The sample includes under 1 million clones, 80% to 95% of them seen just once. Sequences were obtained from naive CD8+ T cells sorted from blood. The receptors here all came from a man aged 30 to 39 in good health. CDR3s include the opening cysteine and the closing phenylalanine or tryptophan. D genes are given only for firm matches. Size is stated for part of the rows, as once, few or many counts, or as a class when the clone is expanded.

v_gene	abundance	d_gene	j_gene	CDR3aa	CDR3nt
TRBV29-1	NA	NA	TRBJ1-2	CSVVSQPYGYTF	TGCAGCGTTGTGAGTCAGCCCTATGGCTACACCTTC
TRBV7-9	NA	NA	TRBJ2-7	CASSLGTYEQYF	TGTGCCAGCAGCTTAGGGACATACGAGCAGTACTTC
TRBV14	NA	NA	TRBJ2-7	CASSQGQGGRHEQYF	TGTGCCAGCAGCCAAGGACAGGGAGGTCGACACGAGCAGTACTTC
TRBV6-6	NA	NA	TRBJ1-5	CASSFQGLGNQPQHF	TGTGCCAGCAGCTTTCAGGGTTTGGGCAATCAGCCCCAGCATTTT
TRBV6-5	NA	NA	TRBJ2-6	CASSYSLSGANVLTF	TGTGCCAGCAGTTATTCCCTCTCTGGGGCCAACGTCCTGACTTTC
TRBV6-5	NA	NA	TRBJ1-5	CASRPIGNQPQHF	TGTGCCAGCAGACCCATTGGCAATCAGCCCCAGCATTTT
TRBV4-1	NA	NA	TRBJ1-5	CASSQDRSGANQPQHF	TGCGCCAGCAGCCAAGACAGGTCGGGGGCTAATCAGCCCCAGCATTTT
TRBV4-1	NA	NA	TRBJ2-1	CASSQDYLGDIYNEQFF	TGCGCCAGCAGCCAAGATTATTTAGGAGATATATACAATGAGCAGTTCTTC
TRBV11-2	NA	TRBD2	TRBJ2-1	CASSLAGTSGYNEQFF	TGTGCCAGCAGCTTGGCAGGGACTAGCGGCTACAATGAGCAGTTCTTC
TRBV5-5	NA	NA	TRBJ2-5	CASSLPPATQETQYF	TGTGCCAGCAGCTTGCCCCCGGCTACGCAAGAGACCCAGTACTTC
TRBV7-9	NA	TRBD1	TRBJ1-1	CASSSDRGRNTEAFF	TGTGCCAGCAGCTCAGACAGGGGGCGGAACACTGAAGCTTTCTTT
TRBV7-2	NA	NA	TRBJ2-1	CASHPPPGFYNEQFF	TGTGCCAGCCACCCGCCCCCCGGGTTCTACAATGAGCAGTTCTTC
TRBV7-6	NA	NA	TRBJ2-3	CASSLAVADTQYF	TGTGCCAGCAGCTTAGCTGTGGCAGATACGCAGTATTTT
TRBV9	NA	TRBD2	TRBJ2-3	CASSGPPSGTSGRTDTQYF	TGTGCCAGCAGCGGGCCCCCTTCCGGGACTAGCGGGAGAACAGATACGCAGTATTTT
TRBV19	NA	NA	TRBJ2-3	CASSITNTDTQYF	TGTGCCAGTAGTATCACTAACACAGATACGCAGTATTTT
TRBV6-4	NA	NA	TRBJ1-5	CASKGMGPQHF	TGTGCCAGCAAAGGAATGGGGCCCCAGCATTTT
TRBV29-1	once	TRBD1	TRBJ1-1	CSVELTGGMTFF	TGCAGCGTTGAGTTGACAGGGGGTATGACTTTCTTT
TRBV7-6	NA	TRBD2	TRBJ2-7	CASSESLSGSPHEQYF	TGTGCCAGCAGCGAATCACTTAGCGGGAGTCCCCACGAGCAGTACTTC
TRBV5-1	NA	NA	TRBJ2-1	CASSPGVTYDNEQFF	TGCGCCAGCAGCCCAGGCGTCACTTACGACAATGAGCAGTTCTTC
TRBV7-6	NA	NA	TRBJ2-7	CASSLARDSNYEQYF	TGTGCCAGCAGCTTAGCGCGGGACAGCAACTACGAGCAGTACTTC
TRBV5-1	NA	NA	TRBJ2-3	CASSSLGGRGTDTQYF	TGCGCCAGCAGCTCCCTGGGGGGAAGGGGCACAGATACGCAGTATTTT
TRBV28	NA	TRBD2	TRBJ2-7	CASRREAGKLSEQYF	TGTGCCAGCAGGAGGGAAGCGGGAAAGCTCTCCGAGCAGTACTTC
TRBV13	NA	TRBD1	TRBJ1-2	CASSLYSAGGPHYGYTF	TGTGCCAGCAGCTTATATTCGGCAGGGGGGCCACACTATGGCTACACCTTC
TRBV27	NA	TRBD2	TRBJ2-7	CASTSGGSYEQYF	TGTGCCAGCACCTCGGGGGGGTCCTACGAGCAGTACTTC
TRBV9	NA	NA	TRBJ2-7	CASSVGGATSYEQYF	TGTGCCAGCAGCGTAGGGGGAGCAACGTCCTACGAGCAGTACTTC
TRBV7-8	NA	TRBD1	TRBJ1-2	CASSYLGQGLYGYTF	TGTGCCAGCAGCTACCTTGGACAGGGGCTCTATGGCTACACCTTC
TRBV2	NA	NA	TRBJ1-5	CASSESTVSNQPQHF	TGTGCCAGCAGTGAATCGACAGTAAGCAATCAGCCCCAGCATTTT
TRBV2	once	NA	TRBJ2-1	CASSDRDEQFF	TGTGCCAGCAGTGACAGGGATGAGCAGTTCTTC
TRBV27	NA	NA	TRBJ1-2	CASSFGDALHGYTF	TGTGCCAGCAGTTTCGGGGACGCGCTTCATGGCTACACCTTC
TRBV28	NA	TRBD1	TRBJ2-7	CASSYQPGTGFYEQYF	TGTGCCAGCAGTTATCAACCCGGGACAGGGTTCTACGAGCAGTACTTC
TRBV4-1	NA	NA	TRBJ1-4	CATRPPTNEKLFF	TGCGCCACCAGACCCCCAACTAATGAAAAACTGTTTTTT
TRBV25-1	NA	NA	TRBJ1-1	CASSEIGVYTEAFF	TGTGCCAGCAGTGAAATCGGGGTTTATACTGAAGCTTTCTTT
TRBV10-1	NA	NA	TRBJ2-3	CASSEGPVVERTDTQYF	TGCGCCAGCAGTGAAGGCCCCGTAGTTGAACGCACAGATACGCAGTATTTT
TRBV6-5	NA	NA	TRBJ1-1	CASSPGIFNTEAFF	TGTGCCAGCAGTCCCGGGATCTTTAACACTGAAGCTTTCTTT
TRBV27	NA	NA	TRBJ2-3	CASRRLTQTRENTDTQYF	TGTGCCAGCAGGCGACTAACCCAAACTAGGGAAAACACAGATACGCAGTATTTT
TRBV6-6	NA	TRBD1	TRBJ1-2	CASSFIDRVNYGYTF	TGTGCCAGCAGTTTTATAGACAGGGTTAACTATGGCTACACCTTC
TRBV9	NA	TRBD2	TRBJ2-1	CASSVEIVAGGTYNEQFF	TGTGCCAGCAGCGTAGAAATCGTGGCGGGGGGCACCTACAATGAGCAGTTCTTC
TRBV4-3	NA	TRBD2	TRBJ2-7	CASSQDWGSGRRFEQYF	TGCGCCAGCAGCCAAGATTGGGGCAGCGGGAGAAGGTTCGAGCAGTACTTC
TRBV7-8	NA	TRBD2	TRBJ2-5	CASSRIAGGPGETQYF	TGTGCCAGCAGCCGAATAGCGGGAGGGCCTGGGGAGACCCAGTACTTC
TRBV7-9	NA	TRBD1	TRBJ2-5	CASSFWDSQETQYF	TGTGCCAGCAGCTTTTGGGACAGCCAAGAGACCCAGTACTTC
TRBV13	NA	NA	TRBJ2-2	CASSLGGADLTGELFF	TGTGCCAGCAGCTTGGGGGGAGCGGATTTGACCGGGGAGCTGTTTTTT
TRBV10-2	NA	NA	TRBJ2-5	CASSDTGQGRETQYF	TGCGCCAGCAGTGACACGGGGCAGGGACGGGAGACCCAGTACTTC
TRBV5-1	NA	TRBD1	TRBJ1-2	CASSLEQGGVVDYGYTF	TGCGCCAGCAGCTTGGAGCAGGGGGGAGTAGTTGACTATGGCTACACCTTC
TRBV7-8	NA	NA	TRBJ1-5	CASSLWGQDHQPQHF	TGTGCCAGCAGCTTATGGGGCCAAGACCATCAGCCCCAGCATTTT
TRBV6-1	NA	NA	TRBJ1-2	CASSEAFPPVGPNYGYTF	TGTGCCAGCAGTGAAGCGTTCCCTCCGGTGGGCCCCAACTATGGCTACACCTTC
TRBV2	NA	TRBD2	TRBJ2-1	CASMGTSAYNEQFF	TGTGCCAGCATGGGGACTAGCGCCTACAATGAGCAGTTCTTC
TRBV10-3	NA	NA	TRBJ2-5	CAINSGTMSETQYF	TGTGCCATCAATTCCGGGACAATGTCAGAGACCCAGTACTTC
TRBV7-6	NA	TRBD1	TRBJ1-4	CASSGQGGNEKLFF	TGTGCCAGCAGCGGACAGGGAGGGAATGAAAAACTGTTTTTT
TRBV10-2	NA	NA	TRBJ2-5	CASASAGEEETQYF	TGCGCCAGCGCCTCGGCTGGGGAAGAAGAGACCCAGTACTTC